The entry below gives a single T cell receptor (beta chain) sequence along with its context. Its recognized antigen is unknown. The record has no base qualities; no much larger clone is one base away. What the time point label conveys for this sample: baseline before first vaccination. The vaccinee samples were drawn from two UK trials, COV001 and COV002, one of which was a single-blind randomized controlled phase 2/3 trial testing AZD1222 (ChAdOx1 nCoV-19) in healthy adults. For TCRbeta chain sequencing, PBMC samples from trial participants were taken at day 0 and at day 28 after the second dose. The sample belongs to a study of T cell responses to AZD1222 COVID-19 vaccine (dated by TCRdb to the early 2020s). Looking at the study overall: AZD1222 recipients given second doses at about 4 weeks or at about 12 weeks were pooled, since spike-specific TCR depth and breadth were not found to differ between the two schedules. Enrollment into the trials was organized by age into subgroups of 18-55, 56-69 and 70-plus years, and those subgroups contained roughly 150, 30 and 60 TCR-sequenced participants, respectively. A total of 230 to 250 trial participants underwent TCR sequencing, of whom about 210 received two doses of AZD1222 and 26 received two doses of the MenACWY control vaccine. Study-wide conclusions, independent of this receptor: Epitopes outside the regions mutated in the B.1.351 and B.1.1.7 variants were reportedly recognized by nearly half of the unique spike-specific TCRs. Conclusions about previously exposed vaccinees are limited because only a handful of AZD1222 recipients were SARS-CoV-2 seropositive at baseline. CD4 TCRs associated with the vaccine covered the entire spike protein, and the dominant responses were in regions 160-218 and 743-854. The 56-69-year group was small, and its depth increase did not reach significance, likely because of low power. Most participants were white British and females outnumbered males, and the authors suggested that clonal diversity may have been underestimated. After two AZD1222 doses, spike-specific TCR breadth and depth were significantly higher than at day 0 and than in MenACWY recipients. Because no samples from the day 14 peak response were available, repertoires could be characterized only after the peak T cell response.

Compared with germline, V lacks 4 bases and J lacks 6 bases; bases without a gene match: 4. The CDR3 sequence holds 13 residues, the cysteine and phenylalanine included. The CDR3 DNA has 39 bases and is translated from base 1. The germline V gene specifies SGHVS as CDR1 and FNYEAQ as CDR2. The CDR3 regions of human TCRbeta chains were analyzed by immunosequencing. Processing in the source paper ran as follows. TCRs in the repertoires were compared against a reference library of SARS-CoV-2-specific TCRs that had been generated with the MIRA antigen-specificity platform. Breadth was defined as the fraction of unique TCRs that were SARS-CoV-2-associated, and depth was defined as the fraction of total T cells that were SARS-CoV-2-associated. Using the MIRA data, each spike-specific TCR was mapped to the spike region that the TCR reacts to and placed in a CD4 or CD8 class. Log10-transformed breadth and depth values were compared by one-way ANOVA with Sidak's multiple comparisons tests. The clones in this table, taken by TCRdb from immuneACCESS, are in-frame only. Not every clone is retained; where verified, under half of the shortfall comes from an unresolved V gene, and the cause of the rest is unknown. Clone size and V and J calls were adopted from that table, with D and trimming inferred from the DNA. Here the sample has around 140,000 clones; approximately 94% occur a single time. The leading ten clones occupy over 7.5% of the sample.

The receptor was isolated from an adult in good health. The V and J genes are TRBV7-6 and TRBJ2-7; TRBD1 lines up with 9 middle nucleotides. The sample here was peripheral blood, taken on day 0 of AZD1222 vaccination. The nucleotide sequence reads TGTGCCAGCAGCTCCTCACAGGGGGCCGAGCAGTACTTC. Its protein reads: CASSSSQGAEQYF.